The T cell receptor (beta chain) under discussion was sequenced for a study of blood T cell repertoires in COVID-19. Some clones are missing from TCRdb's copy, which holds only in-frame ones; the method was immunoSEQ multiplex PCR. The sample carries tens of thousands of clones, approximately 86% recorded once. V was pared by 1 base and J by 2 bases, with 9 bases of the junction left unmatched. This CDR3 is built from 17 residues. Germline-derived CDR1 and CDR2 are WNHNN and SYGVQD (reference sequence). Sample: peripheral blood. V usage is TRBV10-1 and J usage is TRBJ1-1, with 8 bases matching TRBD1. The source of this sequence is a woman in her 70s with active COVID-19. The CDR3 DNA is TGCGCCAGCAGTGAGTTTATAGGACAGGGAGCCAACACTGAAGCTTTCTTT. Translating gives CASSEFIGQGANTEAFF.